The rows below give T cell receptor beta chains drawn from one sample of a study of T cells after yellow fever vaccination. TCRdb processed the 5' RACE reads anew with MiXCR; each CDR3 protein has one entry. Of about 550,000 distinct CDR3 sequences in the sample, roughly 21% were seen once. The starting material was PBMCs, obtained 15 days after the yellow fever booster vaccination. The source is a man aged 25 to 40 who received the YFV17D yellow fever vaccine. Both conserved end residues are part of each CDR3. D genes are given only for firm matches. Size is stated for part of the rows, as once, few or many counts, or as a class when the clone is expanded.

cdr3_nt: TGTGCCAGCAGTTTAGGGGACACGATGAACACTGAAGCTTTCTTT; cdr3_aa: CASSLGDTMNTEAFF; j_call: TRBJ1-1; d_call: NA; clone_size: NA; v_call: TRBV12-3/TRBV12-4
cdr3_nt: TGCAGCGTGCTCGGACTAGCGGGAGAACGCGAGCAGTACTTC; cdr3_aa: CSVLGLAGEREQYF; j_call: TRBJ2-7; d_call: TRBD2; clone_size: NA; v_call: TRBV29-1
cdr3_nt: TGTGCCAGCAGCTCCGACAGTTATCAGCCCCAGCATTTT; cdr3_aa: CASSSDSYQPQHF; j_call: TRBJ1-5; d_call: NA; clone_size: NA; v_call: TRBV7-2
cdr3_nt: TGCGCCAGCAGCGTGGGGACTAGCGGATACTACGAGCAGTACTTC; cdr3_aa: CASSVGTSGYYEQYF; j_call: TRBJ2-7; d_call: TRBD2; clone_size: NA; v_call: TRBV5-1
cdr3_nt: TGTGCCACCAGTGACCCCGGTCATGAGCAGTTCTTC; cdr3_aa: CATSDPGHEQFF; j_call: TRBJ2-1; d_call: NA; clone_size: NA; v_call: TRBV24-1
cdr3_nt: TGCGCCAGCAGCCAAGATACTAGCGCCCTAGGAGCCGGGGAGCTGTTTTTT; cdr3_aa: CASSQDTSALGAGELFF; j_call: TRBJ2-2; d_call: TRBD2; clone_size: few; v_call: TRBV4-3
cdr3_nt: TGCGCCAGCAGTGTGACCGGGACTAGAACCTACAATGAGCAGTTCTTC; cdr3_aa: CASSVTGTRTYNEQFF; j_call: TRBJ2-1; d_call: TRBD2; clone_size: few; v_call: TRBV5-1
cdr3_nt: TGTGCCAGCAGTTTACGGGGGATCTCCTACGAGCAGTACTTC; cdr3_aa: CASSLRGISYEQYF; j_call: TRBJ2-7; d_call: NA; clone_size: NA; v_call: TRBV12-3/TRBV12-4
cdr3_nt: TGTGCCAGCAGTTTCGGACAGGTGGATATATTCACTGAAGCTTTCTTT; cdr3_aa: CASSFGQVDIFTEAFF; j_call: TRBJ1-1; d_call: TRBD1; clone_size: NA; v_call: TRBV28
cdr3_nt: TGTGCCAGCAAACCGAGCACAGATACGCAGTATTTT; cdr3_aa: CASKPSTDTQYF; j_call: TRBJ2-3; d_call: NA; clone_size: few; v_call: TRBV7-2
cdr3_nt: TGTGCCAGCAGTTACGTAGGAGGGCCCTTGTTCACAGATACGCAGTATTTT; cdr3_aa: CASSYVGGPLFTDTQYF; j_call: TRBJ2-3; d_call: NA; clone_size: few; v_call: TRBV6-5
cdr3_nt: TGTGCCAGTAGTCCAGACAGGGGGCTCTTCTATGGCTACACCTTC; cdr3_aa: CASSPDRGLFYGYTF; j_call: TRBJ1-2; d_call: TRBD1; clone_size: NA; v_call: TRBV19
cdr3_nt: TGCAGTGCTACCTTAGCGGGGGTCCGTGAGCAGTTCTTC; cdr3_aa: CSATLAGVREQFF; j_call: TRBJ2-1; d_call: TRBD2; clone_size: NA; v_call: TRBV20-1
cdr3_nt: TGTGCCACAAGACAGGGCCAGACCTACGAGCAGTACTTC; cdr3_aa: CATRQGQTYEQYF; j_call: TRBJ2-7; d_call: TRBD1; clone_size: few; v_call: TRBV10-3
cdr3_nt: TGCGCCAGCAGCTTGGAGGGGAGAGGTCTAGACTACAATGAGCAGTTCTTC; cdr3_aa: CASSLEGRGLDYNEQFF; j_call: TRBJ2-1; d_call: NA; clone_size: NA; v_call: TRBV5-1
cdr3_nt: TGCAGTGCTAGAGAGTTACCAGATACGCAGTATTTT; cdr3_aa: CSARELPDTQYF; j_call: TRBJ2-3; d_call: NA; clone_size: few; v_call: TRBV20-1
cdr3_nt: TGTGCCAACTCCCGGACTAGCGGGTACAATGAGCAGTTCTTC; cdr3_aa: CANSRTSGYNEQFF; j_call: TRBJ2-1; d_call: TRBD2; clone_size: few; v_call: TRBV6-1
cdr3_nt: TGCAGCCCGAGAGGGACAGGGTCCAGCGAGCAGTACTTC; cdr3_aa: CSPRGTGSSEQYF; j_call: TRBJ2-7; d_call: TRBD1; clone_size: few; v_call: TRBV29-1
cdr3_nt: TGCGCCAGCAGTCTAGCGGGTTATGGCACCGGGGAGCTGTTTTTT; cdr3_aa: CASSLAGYGTGELFF; j_call: TRBJ2-2; d_call: TRBD2; clone_size: NA; v_call: TRBV5-1
cdr3_nt: TGCAGTGCTAAACGCGAGTATTCCAACGAGCAGTACTTC; cdr3_aa: CSAKREYSNEQYF; j_call: TRBJ2-7; d_call: NA; clone_size: NA; v_call: TRBV20-1
cdr3_nt: TGTGCCAGCAGCCAAGATTTCGGCGGTAATGAGCAGTTCTTC; cdr3_aa: CASSQDFGGNEQFF; j_call: TRBJ2-1; d_call: NA; clone_size: NA; v_call: TRBV14
cdr3_nt: TGTGCCAGCAGTACCACAGGGGATGGGGCAGATACGCAGTATTTT; cdr3_aa: CASSTTGDGADTQYF; j_call: TRBJ2-3; d_call: TRBD1; clone_size: NA; v_call: TRBV6-1
cdr3_nt: TGTGCCATCAGTGAGTCGCGGACTAGCGGGTTCAGAGCAGCCTACAATGAGCAGTTCTTC; cdr3_aa: CAISESRTSGFRAAYNEQFF; j_call: TRBJ2-1; d_call: TRBD2; clone_size: few; v_call: TRBV10-3
cdr3_nt: TGCGCCAGCACTCGGGCAGCGGGAGGAACTTCCTACGAGCAGTACTTC; cdr3_aa: CASTRAAGGTSYEQYF; j_call: TRBJ2-7; d_call: TRBD2; clone_size: few; v_call: TRBV5-1
cdr3_nt: TGTGCCATCAGTGATTGGCCGCCGGAGTCTAACTATGGCTACACCTTC; cdr3_aa: CAISDWPPESNYGYTF; j_call: TRBJ1-2; d_call: NA; clone_size: NA; v_call: TRBV10-3
cdr3_nt: TGTGCCATCAGTGGAGGTGCCGGGACAGGGGGCGGAGATGAGCAGTTCTTC; cdr3_aa: CAISGGAGTGGGDEQFF; j_call: TRBJ2-1; d_call: TRBD1; clone_size: NA; v_call: TRBV10-3
cdr3_nt: TGTGCCAGCAGTCCTACCACGACTAGCGGGAGTGGGGAGACCCAGTACTTC; cdr3_aa: CASSPTTTSGSGETQYF; j_call: TRBJ2-5; d_call: TRBD2; clone_size: NA; v_call: TRBV12-3/TRBV12-4
cdr3_nt: TGTGCCAGTAGTATAGTTTCTTCCGGGGACACTGAAGCTTTCTTT; cdr3_aa: CASSIVSSGDTEAFF; j_call: TRBJ1-1; d_call: NA; clone_size: NA; v_call: TRBV19
cdr3_nt: TGTGCCAGCAGTTTCCGTGTTTCGTCGGATTCACCCCTCCACTTT; cdr3_aa: CASSFRVSSDSPLHF; j_call: TRBJ1-6; d_call: NA; clone_size: few; v_call: TRBV27
cdr3_nt: TGTGCCAGCACCCGTCCCGGGACAGGAACCAATGAGCAGTTCTTC; cdr3_aa: CASTRPGTGTNEQFF; j_call: TRBJ2-1; d_call: TRBD1; clone_size: few; v_call: TRBV25-1
cdr3_nt: TGTGCCAGCGCCTACGGGAGCACAGATACGCAGTATTTT; cdr3_aa: CASAYGSTDTQYF; j_call: TRBJ2-3; d_call: NA; clone_size: few; v_call: TRBV7-8
cdr3_nt: TGTGCCAGCAGCAAACTGGGGATTCAGTACTTC; cdr3_aa: CASSKLGIQYF; j_call: TRBJ2-4; d_call: NA; clone_size: few; v_call: TRBV21-1
cdr3_nt: TGTGCCAGCCCAAAACGGGAGTCAGGCACAGATACGCAGTATTTT; cdr3_aa: CASPKRESGTDTQYF; j_call: TRBJ2-3; d_call: NA; clone_size: NA; v_call: TRBV27
cdr3_nt: TGTGCCAGCAGCTTAGAGATGGGGGGGGAGCAGTTCTTC; cdr3_aa: CASSLEMGGEQFF; j_call: TRBJ2-1; d_call: TRBD2; clone_size: few; v_call: TRBV7-9
cdr3_nt: TGCAGTGCTAGAAGGGCGGGAGCAGAGACCCAGTACTTC; cdr3_aa: CSARRAGAETQYF; j_call: TRBJ2-5; d_call: TRBD2; clone_size: NA; v_call: TRBV20-1
cdr3_nt: TGCAGTGCAAACAGAGACTACGAGCAGTACTTC; cdr3_aa: CSANRDYEQYF; j_call: TRBJ2-7; d_call: NA; clone_size: few; v_call: TRBV20-1
cdr3_nt: TGTGCCAGCAGCCTTGATAGGGATGAGCAGTTCTTC; cdr3_aa: CASSLDRDEQFF; j_call: TRBJ2-1; d_call: NA; clone_size: NA; v_call: TRBV11-2
cdr3_nt: TGCAGCGTTGAAGTCGGGGAGACAACCTACAATGAGCAGTTCTTC; cdr3_aa: CSVEVGETTYNEQFF; j_call: TRBJ2-1; d_call: NA; clone_size: NA; v_call: TRBV29-1
cdr3_nt: TGTGCCAGCTCACCAGCAGGAGATGAAGCTTTCTTT; cdr3_aa: CASSPAGDEAFF; j_call: TRBJ1-1; d_call: NA; clone_size: NA; v_call: TRBV18
cdr3_nt: TGCAGTGCTAGAGTAAGCAGCGGTACACAAGAGACCCAGTACTTC; cdr3_aa: CSARVSSGTQETQYF; j_call: TRBJ2-5; d_call: NA; clone_size: NA; v_call: TRBV20-1
cdr3_nt: TGTGCCAGCATGGTTAGAGAGAATGAAAAACTGTTTTTT; cdr3_aa: CASMVRENEKLFF; j_call: TRBJ1-4; d_call: NA; clone_size: few; v_call: TRBV12-3/TRBV12-4
cdr3_nt: TGTGCCAGCAGCGGACAGGGGACTGGAGAGACCCAGTACTTC; cdr3_aa: CASSGQGTGETQYF; j_call: TRBJ2-5; d_call: TRBD1; clone_size: NA; v_call: TRBV5-4
cdr3_nt: TGTGCCAGCAGCGTAGGGGGGGGCATTCAGTACTTC; cdr3_aa: CASSVGGGIQYF; j_call: TRBJ2-4; d_call: TRBD2; clone_size: NA; v_call: TRBV9
cdr3_nt: TGTGCCAGCAGTTTTTATGATGAGCAGTTCTTC; cdr3_aa: CASSFYDEQFF; j_call: TRBJ2-1; d_call: NA; clone_size: few; v_call: TRBV27
cdr3_nt: TGCGCCAGCAGCTTGGCCGCAAAAGCTGCAGATACGCAGTATTTT; cdr3_aa: CASSLAAKAADTQYF; j_call: TRBJ2-3; d_call: NA; clone_size: NA; v_call: TRBV5-1